This entry is about one TCR beta chain. What antigen it recognizes has not been identified. It has no much larger one-base neighbor in the sample; base qualities were not kept. The cohort comprised 710 or so healthy bone marrow donors. At the time of sampling, every cohort member was nominally healthy, though immune exposures that went unrecorded were likely present. The donor tested CMV seropositive, placing the donor among the roughly 300 seropositive members of the cohort. Each donor provided a peripheral blood sample, and peripheral blood mononuclear cells were used for TCR beta sequencing. The Qiagen DNeasy Blood Extraction Kit was used to extract genomic DNA from the blood cell samples. This sample was taken from a study of cytomegalovirus exposure and HLA in healthy donors (dated by TCRdb to 2015 to 2018). With regard to the full study: According to an earlier analysis of 550 to 700 of the donors, about 170 million T cells yielded 117 million unique TCR beta sequences and approximately 300 Gb of sequence data. Rather than drawing on any new phenotypic data, the later analysis identified candidate immune exposures from TCR beta sequences and the way those sequences occurred across donors. An earlier analysis of roughly 580 of the donors used high-throughput TCR beta sequencing to judge whether each TCR beta V gene segment behaved as functional or pseudogenic. Typing coverage differed by locus: A, B, C, DRB1 and DQB1 were typed in about 620-630 donors, DQA1 in around 500, DPA1 in some 600, and DPB1 in 472. The T cell repertoires of some 700 subjects were profiled by immunosequencing and related to cytomegalovirus serostatus. Across 300 to 400 genotyped donors of the cohort, an average of roughly 230,000 unique TCR beta nucleotide sequences per donor were sequenced, and 15% to 20% of those sequences were non-productive. Genome-wide SNP genotypes for about 65% of the 666 donors were used in a later genetic analysis, which treated that subset as a discovery cohort. HLA typing covered class I and class II loci at four-digit resolution. Every repertoire in the discovery cohort had been generated on one and the same sequencing platform. Because of strong linkage in the cohort, 4 to 6 DR-DQ haplotypes were treated as single units for association and clustering. The study aimed to test whether cataloging public T cell receptors could reveal signatures of past pathogen exposure. In a later analysis, previously published TCR beta repertoires from about 670 donors were re-analyzed and high-resolution HLA genotyping was added so that TCR occurrence patterns could be studied. In addition to the first cohort of around 670 subjects, a separate validation cohort of 120 different subjects was used. Donor age, sex, ethnicity and CMV serostatus were compiled alongside the repertoire data. The study combined high-throughput TCR immunosequencing, statistical association of individual TCRs with disease status, and machine learning to predict cytomegalovirus infection status. The genetic ancestry cluster associated with self-reported Caucasian donors included 81% of the 300 to 400 genotyped donors. An early release that covered some 640 HLA-typed donors contained around 330 gigabases of sequencing data and 85 million to 100 million unique TCR sequences.

Taken from the germline V gene (reference sequence), the CDR1 and CDR2 loops are SEHNR and FQNEAQ. Trimming costs V 5 bases and J 5 bases, and their ends lie 7 bases apart. The CDR3 contains 12 residues, cysteine and phenylalanine counted. Only the CDR3 part of the read is kept: 36 bases, read in frame from the first base. Library prep was done by the immunoSEQ multiplex PCR assay. The multiplex PCR relied on a mix of 60 forward primers for TCR Vbeta segments and 13 reverse primers for TCR Jbeta segments. A multiplex PCR assay on genomic DNA amplified the CDR3 region of rearranged TCR beta genes. The amplified TCR beta libraries were sequenced on the Illumina HiSeq System as 87-base-pair reads. The authors processed their data as follows. In a later analysis, about 80 million unique TCR beta chains were counted across the approximately 640 repertoires, and roughly 9.9 million of these chains were shared by at least two donors. To remove PCR and sequencing errors, raw reads were error-corrected and collapsed into unique sequences using a nearest-neighbor algorithm that merged closely related sequences. Alignment of CDR3 sequences to IMGT reference sequences was used to assign V, D and J gene segments. For a sequence to be retained, a match of at least six nucleotides to both a V gene segment and a J gene segment was required. A rearrangement counted as productive if the CDR3 had no stop codons and remained in frame with V and J, and every other rearrangement counted as non-productive. CDR3 was defined according to IMGT convention as the region running from the second conserved V-encoded cysteine to the conserved J-encoded phenylalanine. The earlier analysis of some 540 of the donors excluded any sequence lacking an unambiguous match to a single V gene segment. An earlier analysis of fewer than 750 of the donors called V segments functional above 56.7% productive rearrangements and segregating when the between-donor standard deviation exceeded 5%. A statistical classification framework was built to diagnose cytomegalovirus status from the catalog of TCR beta chain sequences. A later analysis assigned V and J genes by comparing TCR nucleotide sequences with IMGT/GENE-DB human TR gene sequences. In a later analysis, CDR3 sequences and most-parsimonious VDJ recombination scenarios were assigned using the TCRdist pipeline. In a later analysis, each TCR beta chain was defined by its CDR3 amino acid sequence together with its V-gene family, and reads without a unique V-gene family were excluded. A later analysis removed roughly 590 highly shared, low-generation-probability nucleotide sequences to deal with suspected cross-contamination and a sequencing artifact. In a later analysis, a clonal expansion index for each public chain was calculated from normalized within-repertoire ranks of inferred template counts. In a later analysis, generation probabilities were computed with a VDJ recombination model fitted to out-of-frame rearrangements, and the resulting probabilities were checked against IGoR. In a later analysis, hypergeometric tests were used to score TCR-TCR, TCR-HLA and TCR-CMV co-occurrence, with a repertoire-size bias correction applied to TCR pairs. False discovery rates were estimated in a later analysis by permuting HLA or CMV assignments 20 times. In a later analysis, co-occurring TCRs were grouped using DBSCAN, with TCRdist sequence similarity added in when clustering inside HLA-allele-positive subsets. For co-occurrence clustering, repertoires with fewer than 30,000 or more than 120,000 public chains were excluded, along with four or five repertoires with anomalous nucleotide sharing. The immuneACCESS repertoire file appears here via TCRdb, limited to in-frame rearrangements. These files lack a portion of the clones; in checked studies, under half of the deficit traces to unresolved V genes, and the cause of the others is not known. V, J and clone size were drawn from that table, and D and trimming were deduced from the DNA. The sample table contains some 150,000 clones; only one count was recorded for over 65% of them. Around 3% of the sample belongs to the ten largest clones.

Study-wide conclusions, independent of this receptor: Most TCR sequences were observed very rarely across donors, whereas some public TCRs were present in many individuals. In vitro tests confirmed that a few of the cytomegalovirus-associated TCR beta chains recognize cytomegalovirus antigens. A further reported finding was that TCR beta sequences accurately predicted the HLA-A and HLA-B alleles for most subjects in the first cohort. V-gene and J-gene trimming of TCR beta chains was associated with a missense DCLRE1C variant in a later genetic analysis, and the association was replicated in an independent cohort. According to a later analysis, most CMV-associated TCR beta chains appeared to be HLA-restricted, and the HLA associations seemed to be driven largely by CMV exposure. Only TCR beta chains were sequenced in this cohort, and the absence of alpha or paired-chain data limited detectable features. For the cohort, immune exposure information was limited to CMV serostatus. At a false discovery rate of 0.05, a later analysis linked some 18,000 TCR beta sequences to specific HLA alleles. In a later genetic analysis, fewer N-insertions in productive TCRs were reported among donors in an Asian-associated ancestry cluster than the roughly 710-donor mean. Presence/absence analyses assumed roughly uniform sequencing depth across donors, an assumption that may not hold. In a later analysis, several top co-occurrence clusters were reported to appear linked to parvovirus B19, influenza, CMV and Epstein-Barr virus. In the study, about 150 TCR beta chains were listed as associated with cytomegalovirus. Correlated functional status among segregating V segments might reflect linkage disequilibrium, but an unknown experimental factor could not be ruled out. In an earlier analysis of more than 450 of the donors, most TCR beta V segments were observed in productive rearrangements about 90% or about 30% of the time, broadly matching IMGT annotations. The classifier was reported to diagnose cytomegalovirus status with high specificity and sensitivity in both the original cohort and the validation cohort. The authors suggested that the approach could potentially be generalized to other disease states and immunological phenotypes. Some IMGT-functional V segments, including TRBV6-2 and TRBV6-3, could not be distinguished by the 87-base-pair reads and were therefore excluded. Because counts were too low, about 18 rarely observed V segments, including chromosome 9 orphons, were excluded from the earlier analysis of under 650 of the donors. A later analysis found that TCR association rates varied across HLA loci, with DRB1 alleles showing the most associated TCRs and HLA-C alleles the fewest. A cluster of highly shared sequence variants was judged likely to be a technical artifact of the sequencing pipeline. In a later analysis, HLA-associated TCR beta chains were found to be more clonally expanded and to have lower generation probabilities than equally common non-associated chains. Assigning TCR associations to individual alleles was difficult when HLA alleles, especially DR and DQ, strongly co-occurred. Because some donors lacked HLA typing at each locus, the association tests relied only on the typed subset.

This receptor was taken from a man between 40 and 49 years old in good health and CMV-seropositive. The sequence links TRBV7-9 to TRBJ1-5; too little of a D gene remains to name it. The sequenced sample was PBMCs. The CDR3: CASSLEYQPQHF. In nucleotides, the sequence is TGTGCCAGCAGCCTTGAGTATCAGCCCCAGCATTTT.